The 17 T cell receptor beta chains presented below share a single source sample, sequenced in a study of T-cell memory formation after mild COVID-19 (dated by TCRdb to about 2021). Libraries came from 5' RACE. This sample was sequenced with an Illumina NovaSeq 6000. TCRdb reprocessing: public reads trimmed at Q25 with fastp, clones called with MiXCR, in-frame beta chains kept. Rows with one shared CDR3 protein collapse into an entry with the most common genes and DNA. This sample is represented by 550,000 to 700,000 distinct CDR3 sequences; 15% to 20% of them were singletons. The ten largest account for just over 8% of the sample. Sequenced: PBMCs or a T cell subset sorted from them (not recorded which). The receptors stem from an adult woman who had mild COVID-19 (a few samples of this study predate the infection). The sample titles of this study are shuffled in the database, so cell type and time point are left out; the donor was told from shared clones.

This clonotype was observed a few times. The J gene is TRBJ2-7, the V gene TRBV6-5; TRBD2 is a possible D gene (6 bases). Germline lookup yields CDR1 MNHEY and CDR2 SVGAGI. CDR3 length equals 16 residues. V shed 0 bases and J shed 0 bases, with 12 bases lying between them. DNA of the CDR3: TGTGCCAGCAGTTACTCCCTAGCGCAGAGCTCCTACGAGCAGTACTTC. Its protein is CASSYSLAQSSYEQYF.

This clonotype was observed a handful of times. The CDR3 spells CSAPGTSGSYEQYF. The CDR3 DNA is TGCAGTGCTCCCGGGACTAGCGGCTCCTACGAGCAGTACTTC. The chain joins TRBV20-1 to TRBJ2-7; 11 nucleotides line up with TRBD2. Germline V gives CDR1 DFQATT, CDR2 SNEGSKA (reference sequence). CDR3 length equals 14 residues. The V segment lost 5 bases and the J segment 0 bases; nucleotides outside the gene matches: 3.

This clonotype was seen a handful of times. This chain connects TRBV20-1 to TRBJ1-2, with D perhaps matching TRBD1 (6 bases). The ends were cut back, 3 bases at V and 0 bases at J, with 14 bases in the middle. The CDR3 length is 15 residues. Germline lookup yields CDR1 DFQATT and CDR2 SNEGSKA (reference sequence). Here the CDR3 reads CSARENYRANYGYTF. CDR3 coding DNA: TGCAGTGCTAGGGAAAACTACAGGGCTAACTATGGCTACACCTTC.

This clonotype was seen many times. This rearrangement joins TRBV12-3 or TRBV12-4 to TRBJ2-3; TRBD1 is a possible D gene (6 bases). V lost 2 bases and J lost 2, with 11 bases in between. This CDR3 has 15 residues. CDR3 DNA sequence: TGTGCCAGCAGTTTACAAGGGGGAATCACAGATACGCAGTATTTT. Translation gives CASSLQGGITDTQYF.

This sequence joins TRBV10-3 and TRBJ2-1; 9 bases are a match to TRBD2. CDR1 and CDR2 from the germline V gene are ENHRY and SYGVKD. CDR3 length: 15 amino acids. With V trimmed by 6 bases and J by 2 bases, 5 bases remained unmatched. The CDR3 is CAIRREGGTYNEQFF. The CDR3 nucleotides read TGTGCCATCAGGCGGGAGGGAGGCACCTACAATGAGCAGTTCTTC.

For this clonotype: The junction does not match germline at one end; this may be a read error. The CDR3 spells CASSQDRENTF. The CDR3 bases are TGTGCCAGCAGCCAAGATCGGGAGAACACCTTC. This chain connects TRBV3-1 to TRBJ2-7, with D possibly matching TRBD2 (6 bases). The CDR3 spans 11 residues. CDR1 is LGHDT and CDR2 is YNNKEL in the germline V gene (reference sequence).

This clonotype has more than one count but fewer than ten. V gene TRBV9 combines with J gene TRBJ1-2, with a weak D call TRBD1 (6 bases). Germline assignment: CDR1 SGDLS and CDR2 YYNGEE. Deletions cut 0 bases from V and 4 bases from J, with 7 bases between. CDR3 size: 13 residues. Here the CDR3 DNA reads TGTGCCAGCAGCGTAGAGGACAGCTATGGCTACACCTTC. It yields the protein CASSVEDSYGYTF.

This clonotype has more than one count but fewer than ten. This rearrangement joins TRBV29-1 to TRBJ2-5; no definite D call. This CDR3 is 11 amino acids long. V dropped 4 bases and J dropped 7 bases, with 10 bases sitting between them. Germline lookup yields CDR1 SQVTM and CDR2 ANQGSEA. CDR3 nucleotide sequence: TGCAGCGTTGTATACGAGCGGACCCAGTACTTC. Translated: CSVVYERTQYF.

CDR3 DNA sequence: TGCGCCAGCAGCCAAGATGCCCCTCCACCCGACAATGAGCAGTTCTTC. Translated, it gives CASSQDAPPPDNEQFF. This chain connects TRBV4-3 to TRBJ2-1; D call uncertain. The length of the CDR3 is 16 residues. V lost 0 bases to trimming and J lost 5 bases, with 14 bases between them. The germline CDR1 and CDR2 sequences are LGHNA and YSLEER.

This clonotype was seen at least ten times. This sequence joins TRBV20-1 and TRBJ2-7, with 12 bases identical to TRBD1. Germline V gives CDR1 DFQATT, CDR2 SNEGSKA (reference sequence). The CDR3 is made up of 15 amino acids. The trim removed 3 bases at V and 2 bases at J, leaving 5 bases unmatched. This CDR3 is CSARGTGGFAYEQYF. The CDR3, as DNA: TGCAGTGCTAGGGGGACAGGGGGCTTTGCCTACGAGCAGTACTTC.

This clonotype was counted between two and nine times. The chain couples TRBV6-1 to TRBJ2-1; 8 bases agree with TRBD1. The germline V gene has CDR1 MNHNS and CDR2 SASEGT. V shed 2 bases and J 0 bases; nucleotides not matched to a gene: 0. The CDR3 covers 15 residues. CDR3 bases: TGTGCCAGCAGTGAAACAGGGGGCTCCTACAATGAGCAGTTCTTC. Its protein product is CASSETGGSYNEQFF.

This clonotype has only a few counts. The gene calls are TRBV20-1 and TRBJ1-1; tentatively, D is TRBD1 (6 bases). Trimming shortened V by 6 bases and J by 3 bases, and 17 bases separated the two germline ends. The CDR3 loop spans 14 amino acids. Germline V gene data show CDR1 as DFQATT and CDR2 as SNEGSKA (reference sequence). The CDR3 here is CSALIGGGDTEAFF. DNA of the CDR3: TGCAGTGCCCTGATTGGAGGGGGGGACACTGAAGCTTTCTTT.

This clonotype appeared a few times. The chain has TRBV12-3 or TRBV12-4 and TRBJ2-3, with D tentatively TRBD2 (6 bases). This CDR3 region has 16 residues. Trimming removed 6 bases at V and 0 bases at J, with 16 bases between. The CDR3 sequence is CASSRRGAGSTDTQYF. CDR3 nucleotides: TGTGCCAGCAGCCGGCGCGGTGCGGGGAGCACAGATACGCAGTATTTT.

The chain links TRBV5-1 to TRBJ2-7; no reliable D call. CDR3 length: 13 amino acids. CDR1 and CDR2 from the germline V gene are SGHRS and YFSETQ. Trimming cost V 4 bases and J 0 bases, with 8 bases left between them. CDR3 in amino acids: CASSLHSSYEQYF. The CDR3 nucleotides are TGCGCCAGCAGCCTGCACAGCTCCTACGAGCAGTACTTC. The variable domain in full, with the rest retrieved from reference TRBV5-1 and TRBJ2-7, is KAGVTQTPRYLIKTRGQQVTLSCSPISGHRSVSWYQQTPGQGLQFLFEYFSETQRNKGNFPGRFSGRQFSNSRSEMNVSTLELGDSALYLCASSLHSSYEQYFGPGTRLTVT.

This clonotype was picked up many times. The chain is built from TRBV12-3 or TRBV12-4 and TRBJ1-2; 10 bases map to TRBD1. This CDR3 is built from 15 residues. Trimming cost V 6 bases and J 8 bases; bases outside gene matches: 12. Written as DNA, the CDR3 is TGTGCCAGCAGGCGCAGGGGGACAGGGGAAAACGGCTACACCTTC. Translating it yields CASRRRGTGENGYTF.

The chain uses TRBV24-1 and TRBJ2-2; TRBD1 agrees at 8 bases. Germline V gives CDR1 KGHDR, CDR2 SFDVKD. This CDR3 region has 18 residues. The junction had 15 bases not matched to a gene; V was cut back by 10 bases and J by 0 bases. The CDR3 bases are TGTGCCACAAACTGCATGCCAGGGGGCACACCGAACACCGGGGAGCTGTTTTTT. Residues: CATNCMPGGTPNTGELFF.

This chain connects TRBV5-4 to TRBJ2-1; TRBD2 aligns across 8 bases. CDR3 length equals 15 residues. Germline assignment: CDR1 SGHNT and CDR2 YYREEE (reference sequence). Unmatched junction bases numbered 9, after V lost 4 bases and J lost 6 bases. The chain's CDR3 is CASSADGLAGNEQFF. In DNA form, the CDR3 reads TGTGCCAGCAGCGCTGACGGACTAGCCGGCAATGAGCAGTTCTTC.